This TCR beta chain was profiled in a study of response to subunit inactivated influenza vaccine. TCRdb re-called the RT-PCR reads through MiXCR, storing one row per CDR3 protein. The data contain hundreds of thousands of distinct CDR3 sequences, 18% of them singletons. The CDR3 is 14 residues long. V gave up 5 bases and J gave up 7 bases; unmatched junction bases: 8. CDR1 and CDR2 from the germline V gene are MDHEN and SYDVKM. The chain is built from TRBV28 and TRBJ2-7; 10 nucleotides align to TRBD2. The sample here was PBMCs from blood, taken around 5 days after vaccination. The receptor was isolated from a man aged 50 to 60 who received an inactivated influenza vaccine. CDR3 region: CASSRSSGSGEQYF. CDR3 DNA sequence: TGTGCCAGCAGTCGCTCTAGCGGGAGTGGTGAGCAGTACTTC.